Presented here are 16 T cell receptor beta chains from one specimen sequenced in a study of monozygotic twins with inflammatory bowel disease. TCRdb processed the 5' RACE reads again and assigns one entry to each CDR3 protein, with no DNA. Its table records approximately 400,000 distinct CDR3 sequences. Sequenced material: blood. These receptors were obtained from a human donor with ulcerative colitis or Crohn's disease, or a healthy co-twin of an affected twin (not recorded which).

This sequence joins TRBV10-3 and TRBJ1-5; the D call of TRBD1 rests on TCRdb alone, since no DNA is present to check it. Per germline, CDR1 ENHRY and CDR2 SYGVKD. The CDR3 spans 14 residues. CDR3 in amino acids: CASKSGDSNQPQHF.

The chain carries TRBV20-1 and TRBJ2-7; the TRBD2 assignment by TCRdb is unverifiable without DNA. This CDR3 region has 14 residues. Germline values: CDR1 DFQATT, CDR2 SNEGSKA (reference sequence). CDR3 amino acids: CRGKWREVTYEQYF.

The CDR3 region is CSVETVGNTIYF. This chain connects TRBV29-1 to TRBJ1-3. Germline CDR1 reads SQVTM; CDR2 reads ANQGSEA. This CDR3 comprises 12 residues.

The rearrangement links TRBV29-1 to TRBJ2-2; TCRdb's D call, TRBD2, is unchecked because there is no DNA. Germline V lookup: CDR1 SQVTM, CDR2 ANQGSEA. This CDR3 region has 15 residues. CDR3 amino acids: CSGGLAGANTGELFF.

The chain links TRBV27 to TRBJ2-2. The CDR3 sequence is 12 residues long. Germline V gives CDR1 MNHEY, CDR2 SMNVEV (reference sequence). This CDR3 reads CASSGFAGELFF.

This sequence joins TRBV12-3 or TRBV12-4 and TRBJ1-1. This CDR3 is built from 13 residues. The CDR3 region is CASSSSLKNEAFF.

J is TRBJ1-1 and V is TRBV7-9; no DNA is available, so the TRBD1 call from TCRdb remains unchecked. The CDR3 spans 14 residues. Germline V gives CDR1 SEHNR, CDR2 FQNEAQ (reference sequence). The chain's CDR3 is CASSREGGPAEAFF.

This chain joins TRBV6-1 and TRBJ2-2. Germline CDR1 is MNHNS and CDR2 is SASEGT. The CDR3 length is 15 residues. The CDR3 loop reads CASSEAIGNTGELFF.

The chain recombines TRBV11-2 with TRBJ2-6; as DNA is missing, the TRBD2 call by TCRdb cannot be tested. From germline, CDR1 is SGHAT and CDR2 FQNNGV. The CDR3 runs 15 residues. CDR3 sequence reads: CASSSRGAGANVLTF.

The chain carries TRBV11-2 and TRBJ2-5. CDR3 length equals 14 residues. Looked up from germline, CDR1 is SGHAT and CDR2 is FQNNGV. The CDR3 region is CASSLGHFQETQYF.

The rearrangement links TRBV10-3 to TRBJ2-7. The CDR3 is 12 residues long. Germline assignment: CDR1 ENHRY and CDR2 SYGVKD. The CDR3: CAISESTGEQYF.

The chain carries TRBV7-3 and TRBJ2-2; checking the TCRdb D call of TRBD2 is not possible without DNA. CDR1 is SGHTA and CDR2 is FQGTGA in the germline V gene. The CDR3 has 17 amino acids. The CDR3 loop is CASSLSGLAANTGELFF.

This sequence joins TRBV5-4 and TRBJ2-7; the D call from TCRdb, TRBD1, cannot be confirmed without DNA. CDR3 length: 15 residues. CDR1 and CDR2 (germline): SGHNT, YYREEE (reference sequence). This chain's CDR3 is CASSLGTGGVYEQYF.

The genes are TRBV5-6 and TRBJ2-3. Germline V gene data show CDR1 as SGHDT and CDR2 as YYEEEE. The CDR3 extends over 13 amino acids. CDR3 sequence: CASSRLATDTQYF.

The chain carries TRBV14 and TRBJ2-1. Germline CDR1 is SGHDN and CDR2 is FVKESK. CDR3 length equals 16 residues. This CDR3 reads CASSHHWRTSYNEQFF.

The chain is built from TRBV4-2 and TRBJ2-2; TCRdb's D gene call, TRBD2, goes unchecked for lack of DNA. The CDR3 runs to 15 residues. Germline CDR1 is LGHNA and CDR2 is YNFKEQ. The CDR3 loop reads CASSQDGLNTGELFF.